Listed here is a single TCR beta chain. The same CDR3 arises from other DNA sequences in this sample as well. This specimen belongs to a study of blood T cell repertoires in COVID-19. Study-wide context: Nucleic acid was either cDNA or gDNA, and it came from T cells, B-cell-depleted T cells, or PBMCs.

Per the original methods: From reference gene primer amplification, estimates of nucleated cell counts were derived. Produced via immunoSEQ multiplex PCR; TCRdb's table is partial and in-frame only. That table furnishes V, J and clone size, whereas the DNA furnished D and trimming. The data contain 310,000 or so clones, approximately 90% of them seen just once; the ten biggest clones take up more than 9%. Those who participated ranged in age from 18 to 89 years and resided in about two dozen US areas. CDR1 and CDR2 from the germline V gene are SQVTM and ANQGSEA. The CDR3 runs to 12 residues. V shed 4 bases and J 4 bases; nucleotides not matched to a gene: 3.

The chain links TRBV29-1 to TRBJ2-7; 8 bases are shared with TRBD1. The TCR originated in a woman aged 18 to 35 who had recovered from COVID-19. Sequencing input: PBMCs or T cells enriched from blood (not recorded which). The CDR3 sequence is CSVGQGSYEQYF. The CDR3 bases are TGCAGCGTTGGACAGGGGTCGTACGAGCAGTACTTC.